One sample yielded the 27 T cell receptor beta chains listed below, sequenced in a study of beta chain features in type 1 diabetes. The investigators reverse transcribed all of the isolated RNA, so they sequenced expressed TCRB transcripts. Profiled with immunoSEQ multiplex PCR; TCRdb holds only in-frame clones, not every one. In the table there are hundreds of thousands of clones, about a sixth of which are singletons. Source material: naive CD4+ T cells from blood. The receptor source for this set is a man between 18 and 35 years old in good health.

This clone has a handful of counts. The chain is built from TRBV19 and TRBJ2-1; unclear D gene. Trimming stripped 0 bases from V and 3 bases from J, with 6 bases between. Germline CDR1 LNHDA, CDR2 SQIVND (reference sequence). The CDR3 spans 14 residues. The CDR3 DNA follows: TGTGCCAGTAGTATAGATTTCGGCTACAATGAGCAGTTCTTC. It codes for CASSIDFGYNEQFF.

The DNA of the CDR3 is TGTGCCAGCAGACGGGACTCCGGGACTGAAGCTTTCTTT. It codes for CASRRDSGTEAFF. This sequence joins TRBV5-4 and TRBJ1-1; D perhaps matches TRBD1 (5 bases). Per germline, CDR1 SGHNT and CDR2 YYREEE (reference sequence). The CDR3 loop spans 13 amino acids. Between the trimmed V and J ends, which lost 5 bases and 5 bases, there was a span of 13 bases.

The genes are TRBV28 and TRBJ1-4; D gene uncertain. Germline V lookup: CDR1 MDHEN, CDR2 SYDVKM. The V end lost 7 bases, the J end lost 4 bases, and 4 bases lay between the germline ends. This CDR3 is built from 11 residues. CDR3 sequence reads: CASKRNEKLFF. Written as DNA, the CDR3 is TGTGCCAGCAAACGTAATGAAAAACTGTTTTTT.

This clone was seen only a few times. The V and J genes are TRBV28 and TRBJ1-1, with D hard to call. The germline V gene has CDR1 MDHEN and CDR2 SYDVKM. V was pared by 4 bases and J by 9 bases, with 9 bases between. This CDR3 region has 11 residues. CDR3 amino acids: CASSYQKQAFF. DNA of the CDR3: TGTGCCAGCAGTTATCAGAAGCAAGCTTTCTTT.

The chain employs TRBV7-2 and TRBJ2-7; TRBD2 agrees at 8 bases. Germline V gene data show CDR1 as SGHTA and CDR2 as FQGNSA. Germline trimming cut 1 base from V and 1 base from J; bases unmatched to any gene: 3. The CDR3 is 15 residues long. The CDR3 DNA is TGTGCCAGCAGCTTAGTTACTAGCGGATCCTACGAGCAGTACTTC. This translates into CASSLVTSGSYEQYF.

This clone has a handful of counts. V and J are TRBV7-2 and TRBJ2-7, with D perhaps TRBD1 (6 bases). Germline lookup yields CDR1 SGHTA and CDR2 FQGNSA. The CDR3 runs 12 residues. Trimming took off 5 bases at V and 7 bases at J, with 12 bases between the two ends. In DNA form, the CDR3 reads TGTGCCAGCAGCGGGGGCGATGTGGAGCAGTACTTC. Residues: CASSGGDVEQYF. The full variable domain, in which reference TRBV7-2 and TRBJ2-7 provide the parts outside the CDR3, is GAGVSQSPSNKVTEKGKDVELRCDPISGHTALYWYRQSLGQGLEFLIYFQGNSAPDKSGLPSDRFSAERTGGSVSTLTIQRTQQEDSAVYLCASSGGDVEQYFGPGTRLTVT.

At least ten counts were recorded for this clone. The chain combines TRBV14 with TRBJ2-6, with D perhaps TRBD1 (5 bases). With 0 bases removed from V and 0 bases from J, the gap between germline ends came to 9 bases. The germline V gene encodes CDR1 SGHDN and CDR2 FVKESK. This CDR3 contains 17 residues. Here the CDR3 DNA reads TGTGCCAGCAGCCAAGATGGCAGGGTCTCTGGGGCCAACGTCCTGACTTTC. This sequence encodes CASSQDGRVSGANVLTF.

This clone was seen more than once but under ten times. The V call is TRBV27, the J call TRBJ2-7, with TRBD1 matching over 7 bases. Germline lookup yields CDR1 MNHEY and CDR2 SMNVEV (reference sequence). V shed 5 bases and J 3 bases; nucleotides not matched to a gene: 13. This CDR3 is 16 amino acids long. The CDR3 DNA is TGTGCCAGCAGTCCCAGGACAGGTCTCCCGATCTACGAGCAGTACTTC. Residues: CASSPRTGLPIYEQYF.

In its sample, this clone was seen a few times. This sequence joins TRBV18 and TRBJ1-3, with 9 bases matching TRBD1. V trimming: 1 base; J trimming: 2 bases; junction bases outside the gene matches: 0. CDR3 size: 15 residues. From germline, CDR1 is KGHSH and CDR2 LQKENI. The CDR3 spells CASSPRTGAGNTIYF. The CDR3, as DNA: TGTGCCAGCTCACCACGGACAGGGGCTGGAAACACCATATATTTT.

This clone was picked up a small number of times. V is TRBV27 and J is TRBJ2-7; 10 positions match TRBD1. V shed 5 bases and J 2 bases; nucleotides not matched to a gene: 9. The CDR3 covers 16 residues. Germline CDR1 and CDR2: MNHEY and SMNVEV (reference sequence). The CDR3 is CASSHLDRGIPYEQYF. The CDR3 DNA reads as TGTGCCAGCAGTCACTTGGACAGGGGGATCCCCTACGAGCAGTACTTC.

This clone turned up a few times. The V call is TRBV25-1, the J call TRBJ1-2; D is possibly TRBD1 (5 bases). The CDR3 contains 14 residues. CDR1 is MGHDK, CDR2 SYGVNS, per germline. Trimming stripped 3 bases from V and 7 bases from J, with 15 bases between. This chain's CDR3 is CASSDFRVLGGYTF. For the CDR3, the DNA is TGTGCCAGCAGTGATTTCAGGGTGCTCGGTGGCTACACCTTC.

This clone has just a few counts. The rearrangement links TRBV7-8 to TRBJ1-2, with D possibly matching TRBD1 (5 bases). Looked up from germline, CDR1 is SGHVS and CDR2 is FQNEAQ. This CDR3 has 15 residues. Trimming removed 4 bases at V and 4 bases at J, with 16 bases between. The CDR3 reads CASSSDTGVGYGYTF. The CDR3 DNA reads TGTGCCAGCAGCTCTGATACAGGCGTTGGCTATGGCTACACCTTC.

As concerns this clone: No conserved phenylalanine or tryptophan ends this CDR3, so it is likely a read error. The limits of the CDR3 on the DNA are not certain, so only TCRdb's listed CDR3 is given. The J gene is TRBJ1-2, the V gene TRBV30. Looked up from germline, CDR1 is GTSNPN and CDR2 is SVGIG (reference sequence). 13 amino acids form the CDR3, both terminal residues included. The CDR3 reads CAWNGGPTLVVFL.

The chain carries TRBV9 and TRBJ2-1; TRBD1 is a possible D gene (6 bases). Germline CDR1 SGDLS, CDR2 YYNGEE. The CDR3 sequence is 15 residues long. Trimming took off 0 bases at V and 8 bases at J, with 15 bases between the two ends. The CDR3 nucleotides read TGTGCCAGCAGCGTAGCTGGAACAGGGAGCCATGAGCAGTTCTTC. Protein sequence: CASSVAGTGSHEQFF.

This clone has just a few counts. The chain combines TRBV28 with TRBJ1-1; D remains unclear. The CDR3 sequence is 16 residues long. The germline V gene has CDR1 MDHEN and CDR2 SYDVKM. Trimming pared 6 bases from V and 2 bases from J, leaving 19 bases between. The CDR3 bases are TGTGCCAGCAGAGCGAGAGGGCACAGCCCCAACACTGAAGCTTTCTTT. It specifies CASRARGHSPNTEAFF.

CDR3 region: CASSLGGTSYEQYF. The CDR3 DNA follows: TGTGCCAGCAGCTTAGGGGGGACCTCCTACGAGCAGTACTTC. The chain carries TRBV7-2 and TRBJ2-7; D could derive from TRBD1 or TRBD2 (5 bases each). There are 14 residues in the CDR3. V lost 1 base and J 0 bases, leaving 7 bases between the germline ends. From germline, CDR1 is SGHTA and CDR2 FQGNSA.

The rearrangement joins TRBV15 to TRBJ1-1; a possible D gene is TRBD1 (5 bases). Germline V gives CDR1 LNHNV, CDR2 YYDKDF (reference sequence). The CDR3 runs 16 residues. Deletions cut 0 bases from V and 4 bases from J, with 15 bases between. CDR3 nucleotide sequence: TGTGCCACCAGCAGAGATCCGTCGGCTGGGGGCACTGAAGCTTTCTTT. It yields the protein CATSRDPSAGGTEAFF.

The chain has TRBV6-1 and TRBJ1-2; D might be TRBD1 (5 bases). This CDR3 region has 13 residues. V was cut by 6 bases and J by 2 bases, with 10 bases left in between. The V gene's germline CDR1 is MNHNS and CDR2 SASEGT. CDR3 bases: TGTGCCAGCAGGCTGGGGGGGAACTATGGCTACACCTTC. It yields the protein CASRLGGNYGYTF.

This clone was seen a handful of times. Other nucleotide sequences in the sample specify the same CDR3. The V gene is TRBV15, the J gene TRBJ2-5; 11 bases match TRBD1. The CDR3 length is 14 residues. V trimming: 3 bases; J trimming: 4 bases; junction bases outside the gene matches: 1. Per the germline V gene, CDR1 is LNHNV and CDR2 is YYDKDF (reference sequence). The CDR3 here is CATSRDRGRETQYF. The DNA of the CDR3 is TGTGCCACCAGCAGGGACAGGGGGCGAGAGACCCAGTACTTC.

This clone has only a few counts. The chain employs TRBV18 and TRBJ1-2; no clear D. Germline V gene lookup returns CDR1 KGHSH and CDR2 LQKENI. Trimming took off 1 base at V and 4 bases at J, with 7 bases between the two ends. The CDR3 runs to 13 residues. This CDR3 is CASSPQGGYGYTF. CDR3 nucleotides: TGTGCCAGCTCACCACAGGGTGGCTATGGCTACACCTTC.

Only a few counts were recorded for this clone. The CDR3 sequence: CSVWSTNYNEQFF. CDR3 nucleotide sequence: TGCAGCGTTTGGTCTACGAATTACAATGAGCAGTTCTTC. The chain joins TRBV29-1 to TRBJ2-1; D is unclear. Germline values: CDR1 SQVTM, CDR2 ANQGSEA. The V and J ends lost 5 bases and 4 bases respectively, with 12 bases between them. The CDR3 runs to 13 residues.

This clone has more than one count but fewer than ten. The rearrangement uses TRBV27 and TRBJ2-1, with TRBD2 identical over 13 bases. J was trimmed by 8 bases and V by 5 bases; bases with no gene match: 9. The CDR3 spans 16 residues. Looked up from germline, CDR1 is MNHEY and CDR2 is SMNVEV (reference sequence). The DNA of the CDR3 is TGTGCCAGCAGTGCTGAACTAGCGGGAGGGCCGGATGAGCAGTTCTTC. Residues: CASSAELAGGPDEQFF.

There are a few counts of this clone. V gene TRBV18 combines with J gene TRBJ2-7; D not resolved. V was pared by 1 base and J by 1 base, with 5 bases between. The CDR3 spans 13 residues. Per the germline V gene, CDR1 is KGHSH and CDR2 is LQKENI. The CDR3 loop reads CASSPQQSYEQYF. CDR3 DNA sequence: TGTGCCAGCTCACCACAACAGTCCTACGAGCAGTACTTC.

CDR3 coding DNA: TGTGCCAGCAGTGAATATACCACTCCCGGGACAGAAGTCGGATTCCAGCATTTT. This gives the protein CASSEYTTPGTEVGFQHF. The rearrangement links TRBV25-1 to TRBJ1-5, with 7 bases aligning to TRBD1. CDR1 is MGHDK and CDR2 is SYGVNS in the germline V gene. V lost 0 bases to trimming and J lost 12 bases; unmatched junction nucleotides: 20. This CDR3 contains 18 residues. Full variable domain (rest looked up from reference TRBV25-1 and TRBJ1-5): EADIYQTPRYLVIGTGKKITLECSQTMGHDKMYWYQQDPGMELHLIHYSYGVNSTEKGDLSSESTVSRIRTEHFPLTLESARPSHTSQYLCASSEYTTPGTEVGFQHFGDGTRLSIL.

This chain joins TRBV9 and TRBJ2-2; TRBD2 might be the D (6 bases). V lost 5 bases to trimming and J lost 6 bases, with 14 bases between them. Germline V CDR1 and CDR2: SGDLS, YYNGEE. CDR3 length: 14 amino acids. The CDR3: CASRGGVASGELFF. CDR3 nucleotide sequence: TGTGCCAGCAGAGGAGGGGTTGCCTCCGGGGAGCTGTTTTTT. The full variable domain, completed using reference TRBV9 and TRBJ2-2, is DSGVTQTPKHLITATGQRVTLRCSPRSGDLSVYWYQQSLDQGLQFLIQYYNGEERAKGNILERFSAQQFPDLHSELNLSSLELGDSALYFCASRGGVASGELFFGEGSRLTVL.

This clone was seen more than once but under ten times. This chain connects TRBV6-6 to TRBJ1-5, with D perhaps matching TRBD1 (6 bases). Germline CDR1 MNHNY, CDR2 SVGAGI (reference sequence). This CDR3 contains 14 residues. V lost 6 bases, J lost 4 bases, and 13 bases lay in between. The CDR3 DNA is TGTGCCAGCAGGCAAGGGGGGTTTAATCAGCCCCAGCATTTT. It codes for CASRQGGFNQPQHF.

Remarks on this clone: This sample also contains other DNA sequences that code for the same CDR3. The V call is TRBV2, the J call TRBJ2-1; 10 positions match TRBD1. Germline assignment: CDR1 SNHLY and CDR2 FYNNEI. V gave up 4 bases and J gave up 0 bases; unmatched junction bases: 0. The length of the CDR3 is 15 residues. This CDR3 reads CASSGDRGSYNEQFF. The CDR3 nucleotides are TGTGCCAGCAGTGGGGACAGGGGCTCCTACAATGAGCAGTTCTTC.